Below, 4 T cell receptor beta chains from the same sample are listed, as sequenced in a study of cytomegalovirus exposure and HLA in healthy donors. Primers for the PCR totalled 60 Vbeta and 13 Jbeta. Using immunoSEQ multiplex PCR, the repertoire was profiled, and TCRdb retains in-frame clones only, with some absent. The table lists under 200,000 clones, around 80% of them singletons. The sample taken for sequencing was PBMCs. Every receptor here comes from a woman in her forties or fifties in good health and CMV-seronegative.

The genes are TRBV19 and TRBJ2-1; TRBD2 matches at 10 bases. Germline CDR1 LNHDA, CDR2 SQIVND (reference sequence). The CDR3 contains 15 residues. The junction had 6 bases not matched to a gene; V was cut back by 7 bases and J by 3 bases. CDR3: CASTTGTSDYNEQFF. The CDR3, as DNA: TGTGCCAGTACAACCGGGACTAGCGACTACAATGAGCAGTTCTTC.

The V and J genes are TRBV7-9 and TRBJ2-1, with 7 bases identical to TRBD1. Germline V gives CDR1 SEHNR, CDR2 FQNEAQ (reference sequence). V lost 5 bases to trimming and J lost 0 bases; unmatched junction nucleotides: 7. The CDR3 totals 16 residues. The DNA of the CDR3 is TGTGCCAGCAGCCGAGGACAGGCAAGCTCCTACAATGAGCAGTTCTTC. Translated, it gives CASSRGQASSYNEQFF.

The chain uses TRBV9 and TRBJ1-1, with no clear D. CDR3 size: 13 residues. V shed 5 bases and J shed 1 base, with 9 bases lying between them. Germline V lookup: CDR1 SGDLS, CDR2 YYNGEE. The CDR3 loop is CASRREPNTEAFF. Here the CDR3 DNA reads TGTGCCAGCAGAAGGGAGCCGAACACTGAAGCTTTCTTT.

V and J are TRBV19 and TRBJ2-7, with D perhaps matching TRBD1 (6 bases). This CDR3 contains 14 residues. V lost 3 bases and J 0 bases, leaving 9 bases between the germline ends. CDR1 and CDR2 from the germline V gene are LNHDA and SQIVND (reference sequence). The CDR3 sequence: CASSMTGDSYEQYF. CDR3 nucleotide sequence: TGTGCCAGTAGTATGACAGGTGACTCCTACGAGCAGTACTTC.